This TCR beta chain was captured in a study of siplizumab effects on memory and regulatory T cells. Study background: Paired mixed lymphocyte reactions used siplizumab at around 0.9 ug/mL or no drug. Overall study results and limits: Under siplizumab, an average roughly 69% of mappable alloreactive CD4+ clones were Treg-derived, compared with 26.9% in controls. An assignable phenotype, naive or memory, was missing from roughly 86-96% of proliferating CD4+ or CD8+ clones.

Cells of the mixed lymphocyte reaction were cocultured at 37 degrees C for over five days. This CDR3 spans 13 amino acids. The V gene's germline CDR1 is PRHDT and CDR2 FYEKMQ (reference sequence). V was trimmed by 3 bases and J by 6 bases, leaving 10 bases between them. Some clones are missing from TCRdb's copy, which holds only in-frame ones; the method was immunoSEQ multiplex PCR. The sample records 17,000 or so clones, roughly 51% being singletons. As concerns this clone: Its antigen is undetermined.

This TCR derives from a human donor in good health; the cells came from an allogeneic mixed lymphocyte reaction. Sequencing was performed on CFSE-low (dividing) CD4+ T cells sorted from an allogeneic mixed lymphocyte reaction. This chain links TRBV13 with TRBJ2-3, with D maybe TRBD1 (6 bases). The DNA for the CDR3 is TGTGCCAGCAGCTTTGCTAGGGGGGATACGCAGTATTTT. It is translated as CASSFARGDTQYF.